What follows are 31 T cell receptor beta chains derived from one specimen sequenced in a study of blood T cell repertoires in COVID-19. The data were produced by immunoSEQ multiplex PCR, yet TCRdb's version contains in-frame clones alone and is incomplete. The repertoire holds approximately 160,000 clones, around 87% seen once, with approximately 0.6% in the top ten. What was sequenced was peripheral blood. The receptor source for this set is a man in his 60s with COVID-19, enrolled during active disease.

This rearrangement joins TRBV14 to TRBJ1-2, with TRBD1 matching 8 bases. The CDR3 length is 14 residues. Losses at the gene ends were 4 bases for V and 5 bases for J; bases not matched to a gene: 6. Germline V gives CDR1 SGHDN, CDR2 FVKESK. The CDR3 sequence is CASSPGTGAYGYTF. The CDR3 DNA sequence: TGTGCCAGCAGCCCGGGGACAGGCGCGTATGGCTACACCTTC.

The V gene is TRBV6-5, the J gene TRBJ1-1; D remains unclear. Trimming stripped 6 bases from V and 2 bases from J, with 13 bases between. This CDR3 region has 14 residues. Germline V gives CDR1 MNHEY, CDR2 SVGAGI. CDR3 sequence reads: CASSRPTGNTEAFF. The CDR3 DNA reads as TGTGCCAGCAGCCGCCCTACCGGTAACACTGAAGCTTTCTTT.

This sequence joins TRBV5-1 and TRBJ2-1; 7 bases fit TRBD1. Trimming removed 2 bases from V and 2 bases from J; junction bases left unmatched: 7. This CDR3 is 16 amino acids long. Germline CDR1 and CDR2: SGHRS and YFSETQ. CDR3 sequence reads: CASSFETGPPYNEQFF. The CDR3 nucleotides are TGCGCCAGCAGCTTCGAGACAGGGCCCCCCTACAATGAGCAGTTCTTC. The full variable domain, its missing parts supplied by reference TRBV5-1 and TRBJ2-1, is KAGVTQTPRYLIKTRGQQVTLSCSPISGHRSVSWYQQTPGQGLQFLFEYFSETQRNKGNFPGRFSGRQFSNSRSEMNVSTLELGDSALYLCASSFETGPPYNEQFFGPGTRLTVL.

The genes are TRBV9 and TRBJ1-1; 8 nucleotides line up with TRBD1. Looked up from germline, CDR1 is SGDLS and CDR2 is YYNGEE. The CDR3 spans 14 residues. V lost 2 bases and J lost 4; bases outside the gene matches: 4. The chain's CDR3 is CASSVTGVGTEAFF. DNA for the CDR3: TGTGCCAGCAGCGTGACAGGGGTGGGCACTGAAGCTTTCTTT.

The chain is built from TRBV27 and TRBJ1-2; D not certain. Germline loops: CDR1 MNHEY, CDR2 SMNVEV (reference sequence). V was shortened by 5 bases and J by 4 bases, with 14 bases between the two germline ends. The CDR3 length is 14 residues. Here the CDR3 DNA reads TGTGCCAGCAGTCGCGACTGGAGGGCCTATGGCTACACCTTC. This sequence encodes CASSRDWRAYGYTF.

The genes are TRBV27 and TRBJ2-2; 15 bases fit TRBD2. The CDR3 covers 19 residues. The junction had 14 bases not matched to a gene; V was cut back by 5 bases and J by 7 bases. The V gene's germline CDR1 is MNHEY and CDR2 SMNVEV (reference sequence). Here the CDR3 reads CASSAGGLGLAGGVGELFF. Written as DNA, the CDR3 is TGTGCCAGCAGTGCGGGGGGCCTCGGACTAGCGGGAGGGGTCGGGGAGCTGTTTTTT.

V is TRBV29-1 and J is TRBJ1-1, with 8 bases identical to TRBD1. In germline, CDR1 is SQVTM, CDR2 ANQGSEA. V lost 3 bases to trimming and J lost 6 bases; unmatched junction nucleotides: 9. This CDR3 has 14 amino acids. For the CDR3, the DNA is TGCAGCGTTGATGCCCAGGGGGCGGGCGCTGAAGCTTTCTTT. Its translation is CSVDAQGAGAEAFF.

The genes are TRBV11-3 and TRBJ2-7; a weak D match, TRBD2 (5 bases). Trimming cost V 4 bases and J 0 bases, with 10 bases left between them. There are 14 residues in the CDR3. From germline, CDR1 is SGHNT and CDR2 YENEEA. Here the CDR3 DNA reads TGTGCCAGCAGCTCGGAGGAGGCCTCCTACGAGCAGTACTTC. Amino acids: CASSSEEASYEQYF. The whole variable domain, remainder taken from reference TRBV11-3 and TRBJ2-7, is EAGVVQSPRYKIIEKKQPVAFWCNPISGHNTLYWYLQNLGQGPELLIRYENEEAVDDSQLPKDRFSAERLKGVDSTLKIQPAELGDSAVYLCASSSEEASYEQYFGPGTRLTVT.

The chain couples TRBV7-2 to TRBJ2-5; D is possibly TRBD2 (5 bases). Germline loops: CDR1 SGHTA, CDR2 FQGNSA. V was cut by 1 base and J by 2 bases, with 17 bases left in between. The CDR3 contains 17 residues. The CDR3 coding sequence is TGTGCCAGCAGCTTAGAGGTGGCTCTAGCATTACAAGAGACCCAGTACTTC. It yields the protein CASSLEVALALQETQYF.

The chain has TRBV5-1 and TRBJ2-5; D perhaps matches TRBD1 (5 bases). The CDR3 sequence is 14 residues long. The V end was cut by 4 bases, the J end by 5 bases, with 15 bases between. CDR1 and CDR2 from the germline V gene are SGHRS and YFSETQ. In DNA form, the CDR3 reads TGCGCCAGCAGCCCGCGGCAGGGTTGGGAGACCCAGTACTTC. Residues: CASSPRQGWETQYF. The variable domain in full, with the rest retrieved from reference TRBV5-1 and TRBJ2-5, is KAGVTQTPRYLIKTRGQQVTLSCSPISGHRSVSWYQQTPGQGLQFLFEYFSETQRNKGNFPGRFSGRQFSNSRSEMNVSTLELGDSALYLCASSPRQGWETQYFGPGTRLLVL.

The chain carries TRBV15 and TRBJ2-7; 11 bases align to TRBD1. Germline lookup yields CDR1 LNHNV and CDR2 YYDKDF (reference sequence). The CDR3 runs 14 residues. V shed 7 bases and J 2 bases; nucleotides not matched to a gene: 4. The CDR3 loop reads CATTSDRGPYEQYF. The CDR3 DNA is TGTGCCACCACCTCGGACAGGGGGCCCTACGAGCAGTACTTC.

The chain is built from TRBV19 and TRBJ1-2; 8 bases agree with TRBD1. The J segment lost 1 base and the V segment lost 7 bases, leaving 5 bases of the junction unmatched. Germline lookup yields CDR1 LNHDA and CDR2 SQIVND (reference sequence). CDR3 length equals 14 residues. The CDR3 nucleotides read TGTGCCAGTATCTCGACAGGGGTTAACTATGGCTACACCTTC. Translating it yields CASISTGVNYGYTF.

The J gene is TRBJ1-2, the V gene TRBV28; D is unclear. There are 13 residues in the CDR3. From germline, CDR1 is MDHEN and CDR2 SYDVKM. The V end was cut by 5 bases, the J end by 5 bases, with 12 bases between. CDR3 protein: CASSTHRGYGYTF. In DNA form, the CDR3 reads TGTGCCAGCAGTACCCACCGGGGTTATGGCTACACCTTC.

This sequence joins TRBV11-2 and TRBJ1-6; maybe TRBD1 (6 bases). Germline V gives CDR1 SGHAT, CDR2 FQNNGV. V was cut by 5 bases and J by 5 bases, with 7 bases left in between. This CDR3 contains 13 residues. This chain's CDR3 is CASSRGNNSPLHF. DNA for the CDR3: TGTGCCAGCAGCAGGGGGAATAATTCACCCCTCCACTTT.

This clone came up once. V gene TRBV6-2 or TRBV6-3 combines with J gene TRBJ1-6, with D possibly TRBD1 on 5 matching bases. This CDR3 has 14 amino acids. V was clipped by 2 bases and J by 11 bases, with 13 bases between them. Germline-derived CDR1 and CDR2 are MNHEY and SVGEGT. CDR3 sequence: CASSYEAGLTPLHF. The DNA for the CDR3 is TGTGCCAGCAGTTACGAAGCAGGGCTGACACCCCTCCACTTT.

The rearrangement joins TRBV3-1 (or the pseudogene TRBV3-2) to TRBJ1-2, with a weak D call TRBD1 (6 bases). Germline lookup yields CDR1 LGHDT and CDR2 YNNKEL (reference sequence). The CDR3 runs to 17 residues. V was shortened by 0 bases and J by 2 bases, with 16 bases between the two germline ends. This CDR3 is CASSQDLRQASNYGYTF. CDR3 nucleotides: TGTGCCAGCAGCCAAGACCTTCGACAGGCTTCAAACTATGGCTACACCTTC.

The J gene is TRBJ1-2, the V gene TRBV30; no definite D call. This CDR3 spans 13 amino acids. Deletions cut 3 bases from V and 6 bases from J, with 14 bases between. Germline V gene data show CDR1 as GTSNPN and CDR2 as SVGIG (reference sequence). This chain's CDR3 is CAWRTPPSDGYTF. Here the CDR3 DNA reads TGTGCCTGGAGAACCCCTCCCTCGGATGGCTACACCTTC.

J is TRBJ2-1 and V is TRBV6-5; 7 bases match TRBD1. Germline V gene sequence: CDR1 MNHEY, CDR2 SVGAGI. Trimming cost V 6 bases and J 2 bases; bases outside gene matches: 4. The CDR3 covers 14 residues. CDR3: CASRTGMTYNEQFF. The DNA for the CDR3 is TGTGCCAGCAGGACAGGGATGACCTACAATGAGCAGTTCTTC.

The chain employs TRBV7-2 and TRBJ1-1; no clear D gene. Germline V gives CDR1 SGHTA, CDR2 FQGNSA. Trimming pared 6 bases from V and 1 base from J, leaving 9 bases between. There are 13 residues in the CDR3. CDR3 sequence: CASRWSQNTEAFF. The CDR3 DNA follows: TGTGCCAGCAGGTGGAGTCAGAACACTGAAGCTTTCTTT.

This chain connects TRBV15 to TRBJ1-5; D unresolved. V lost 0 bases, J lost 0 bases, and 12 bases lay in between. The length of the CDR3 is 17 residues. Germline CDR1 reads LNHNV; CDR2 reads YYDKDF (reference sequence). The CDR3 loop is CATSREGALRSNQPQHF. The CDR3 nucleotides read TGTGCCACCAGCAGAGAGGGAGCGCTACGTAGCAATCAGCCCCAGCATTTT.

V is TRBV6-5 and J is TRBJ1-1; D is ambiguous. Germline values: CDR1 MNHEY, CDR2 SVGAGI. With 6 bases removed from V and 0 bases from J, the gap between germline ends came to 14 bases. This CDR3 spans 15 amino acids. CDR3 protein: CASRLGTALNTEAFF. CDR3 bases: TGTGCCAGCAGACTCGGTACAGCCTTGAACACTGAAGCTTTCTTT.

The chain employs TRBV18 and TRBJ1-5; D may be TRBD1 (6 bases). The V gene's germline CDR1 is KGHSH and CDR2 LQKENI. V lost 2 bases and J 0 bases, leaving 8 bases between the germline ends. The CDR3 covers 15 residues. The CDR3 sequence is CASSPEGVSNQPQHF. The CDR3 DNA is TGTGCCAGCTCACCAGAGGGGGTTAGCAATCAGCCCCAGCATTTT.

This clone was detected only a few times. V is TRBV27 and J is TRBJ1-2; 7 bases are a match to TRBD1. Germline CDR1 MNHEY, CDR2 SMNVEV (reference sequence). The CDR3 loop spans 14 amino acids. Losses at the gene ends were 3 bases for V and 2 bases for J; bases not matched to a gene: 3. Here the CDR3 DNA reads TGTGCCAGCAGTTTTGTGGACAGGAACTATGGCTACACCTTC. Its protein product is CASSFVDRNYGYTF.

Written as DNA, the CDR3 is TGTGCCAGCAGCTTACTACAGGGGTCCACCGGGGAGCTGTTTTTT. It specifies CASSLLQGSTGELFF. The chain employs TRBV5-5 and TRBJ2-2, with TRBD1 identical over 7 bases. After removal of 2 bases from V and 4 bases from J, the junction contained 5 bases not matched to a gene. This CDR3 spans 15 amino acids. Germline V lookup: CDR1 SGHKS, CDR2 YYEKEE (reference sequence).

This sequence joins TRBV3-1 (or the pseudogene TRBV3-2) and TRBJ1-1, with 9 nucleotides matching TRBD1. Germline V gives CDR1 LGHDT, CDR2 YNNKEL (reference sequence). The CDR3 totals 16 residues. V was pared by 6 bases and J by 1 base, with 9 bases of the junction left unmatched. DNA of the CDR3: TGTGCCAGCAGAACCGGGACAGGGAGAGGGAACACTGAAGCTTTCTTT. It codes for CASRTGTGRGNTEAFF.

The chain links TRBV12-3 or TRBV12-4 to TRBJ2-3; D ambiguous. Trimming removed 4 bases at V and 6 bases at J, with 5 bases between. This CDR3 contains 11 residues. The CDR3 spells CASSSSDTQYF. CDR3 bases: TGTGCCAGCAGTTCTTCCGATACGCAGTATTTT.

This chain connects TRBV19 to TRBJ1-4; no reliable D call. From germline, CDR1 is LNHDA and CDR2 SQIVND (reference sequence). This CDR3 contains 12 residues. Trimming removed 9 bases from V and 5 bases from J, with 10 bases in between. The CDR3 is CASSGRNEKLFF. The CDR3, as DNA: TGTGCCAGCTCCGGGAGGAATGAAAAACTGTTTTTT.

The chain joins TRBV29-1 to TRBJ1-1, with 7 bases matching TRBD1. The ends lost 3 bases at V and 0 bases at J; junction bases unmatched: 4. There are 14 residues in the CDR3. CDR1 is SQVTM and CDR2 is ANQGSEA in the germline V gene. The CDR3 loop is CSVDPDRVNTEAFF. The CDR3 DNA sequence: TGCAGCGTTGATCCCGACAGGGTGAACACTGAAGCTTTCTTT. Looking up the rest from reference TRBV29-1 and TRBJ1-1 gives the full variable domain: SAVISQKPSRDICQRGTSLTIQCQVDSQVTMMFWYRQQPGQSLTLIATANQGSEATYESGFVIDKFPISRPNLTFSTLTVSNMSPEDSSIYLCSVDPDRVNTEAFFGQGTRLTVV.

This chain connects TRBV5-8 to TRBJ1-5; D is uncertain. Per the germline V gene, CDR1 is SGHTS and CDR2 is YDEGEE. V was shortened by 1 base and J by 6 bases, with 5 bases between the two germline ends. This CDR3 spans 12 amino acids. CDR3 loop: CASSLYSQPQHF. In nucleotides, the CDR3 is TGTGCCAGCAGCTTGTACTCTCAGCCCCAGCATTTT.

Here the CDR3 DNA reads TGTGCCAGCAGCTTAGGGGCCGGCACTGAAGCTTTCTTT. Residues: CASSLGAGTEAFF. This chain connects TRBV11-3 to TRBJ1-1; D is ambiguous. Germline V gene lookup returns CDR1 SGHNT and CDR2 YENEEA. This CDR3 is 13 amino acids long. Between the trimmed V and J ends, which lost 1 base and 4 bases, there was a span of 7 bases.

The V and J genes are TRBV6-5 and TRBJ1-1; 7 bases map to TRBD1. There are 13 residues in the CDR3. The J segment lost 10 bases and the V segment lost 4 bases, leaving 9 bases of the junction unmatched. CDR1 MNHEY and CDR2 SVGAGI come from the germline V gene. The DNA of the CDR3 is TGTGCCAGCAGTTCCTCACAGGGGTTGTTAGCTTTCTTT. Its translation: CASSSSQGLLAFF.